One sample yielded the 6 T cell receptor beta chains listed below, sequenced in a study of molecular identifiers for immune sequencing clone quantification. TCRdb reprocessed the PCR reads with MiXCR, giving one entry per CDR3 protein. The data contain about 640,000 distinct CDR3 sequences, about 20% of them seen just once; the ten biggest clones take up 0.85%. Material for sequencing was naive CD8+ T cells from blood, with Jurkat cell RNA spiked in. Subset described: FACS-sorted CD8+CD4-CCR7+CD45RA+ naive T cells. Source of these receptors: a human donor in good health. Some libraries in this study had Jurkat cell RNA spiked in.

The rearrangement uses TRBV24-1 and TRBJ2-2; 9 positions agree with TRBD1. There are 17 residues in the CDR3. The V and J ends lost 5 bases and 3 bases, in that order; junction bases with no gene match: 9. CDR1 is KGHDR, CDR2 SFDVKD, per germline. The CDR3: CATSGTPGQGDTGELFF. The DNA for the CDR3 is TGTGCCACCAGTGGTACACCGGGACAGGGAGACACCGGGGAGCTGTTTTTT.

The table lists this clonotype with many counts. The rearrangement uses TRBV2 and TRBJ2-5; D might be TRBD2 (5 bases). Germline-derived CDR1 and CDR2 are SNHLY and FYNNEI. The CDR3 sequence is 13 residues long. V was shortened by 6 bases and J by 7 bases, with 15 bases between the two germline ends. CDR3 DNA sequence: TGTGCCAGCAGAGGAGGAGTACTTGTGACCCAGTACTTC. Translation gives CASRGGVLVTQYF.

V gene TRBV28 combines with J gene TRBJ2-3; TRBD1 aligns across 7 bases. The CDR3 is 15 residues long. V trimming: 6 bases; J trimming: 6 bases; junction bases outside the gene matches: 12. CDR1 and CDR2 (germline): MDHEN, SYDVKM. The CDR3 DNA sequence: TGTGCCAGCAGCCTCGGGACAGATCTTTTGGATACGCAGTATTTT. Translated: CASSLGTDLLDTQYF.

This clonotype was seen repeatedly, ten times or more. The chain combines TRBV12-3 or TRBV12-4 with TRBJ2-3, with D perhaps matching TRBD1 (6 bases). V dropped 2 bases and J dropped 6 bases, with 12 bases sitting between them. There are 14 residues in the CDR3. The CDR3 region is CASSLQGPPDTQYF. In DNA form, the CDR3 reads TGTGCCAGCAGTTTACAGGGGCCCCCGGATACGCAGTATTTT.

This clonotype has at least ten counts. The gene calls are TRBV7-8 and TRBJ2-3, with 16 bases lining up with TRBD2. The CDR3 sequence is 19 residues long. The junction had 10 bases not matched to a gene; V was cut back by 5 bases and J by 2 bases. Germline CDR1 SGHVS, CDR2 FQNEAQ. The CDR3 DNA reads as TGTGCCAGCAGCACCGGGACTAGCGGGAGGGCCCCTAACACAGATACGCAGTATTTT. Translation: CASSTGTSGRAPNTDTQYF.

As for this clonotype: Lacking the conserved final phenylalanine or tryptophan, this CDR3 likely reflects a read error. V is TRBV7-9 and J is TRBJ2-7; TRBD1 might be the D (5 bases). Trimming cost V 1 base and J 3 bases, with 10 bases left between them. The CDR3 has 14 residues. CDR1 and CDR2 (germline): SEHNR, FQNEAQ (reference sequence). This CDR3 is CASSLVQGIYEQYL. CDR3 in DNA: TGTGCCAGCAGCTTAGTCCAGGGTATCTACGAGCAGTACCTC.